The 3 T cell receptor beta chains below come from one sample, sequenced in a study of blood T cell repertoires in COVID-19. Clones were read by immunoSEQ multiplex PCR, and TCRdb kept only the in-frame ones, dropping some. The repertoire includes about 500,000 clones, less than 90% of them detected once, and about 8.2% sits in the top ten. The sample consisted of peripheral blood. The source of these receptors is a woman between 50 and 59 years old with COVID-19, enrolled during active disease.

This chain links TRBV5-1 with TRBJ2-7; 10 nucleotides line up with TRBD1. V dropped 3 bases and J dropped 3; count of bases not matched to a gene: 0. Germline assignment: CDR1 SGHRS and CDR2 YFSETQ. The CDR3 covers 13 residues. The DNA of the CDR3 is TGCGCCAGCAGCTGGGACAGGGGCTACGAGCAGTACTTC. Residues: CASSWDRGYEQYF.

This chain connects TRBV6-6 to TRBJ1-2; TRBD1 might be the D (5 bases). The CDR3 has 14 amino acids. Trimming stripped 2 bases from V and 4 bases from J, with 11 bases between. Germline V CDR1 and CDR2: MNHNY, SVGAGI (reference sequence). CDR3 coding DNA: TGTGCCAGCAGTTACCAAGGGGAACCCTATGGCTACACCTTC. Its protein is CASSYQGEPYGYTF.

The chain combines TRBV5-5 with TRBJ1-2; TRBD1 might be the D (5 bases). CDR3 length: 16 residues. Germline V gene sequence: CDR1 SGHKS, CDR2 YYEKEE (reference sequence). V lost 2 bases, J lost 2 bases, and 16 bases lay in between. The CDR3 sequence: CASSFSPTASNYGYTF. The CDR3 nucleotides are TGTGCCAGCAGCTTTTCCCCGACAGCCTCCAACTATGGCTACACCTTC.